The T cell receptor beta chain described here comes from a study of neoadjuvant anti-PD-1 for oral cavity cancer. Study background: Patients without progression got a fourth dose around day 43. Study-wide results and caveats: Each response group had just a few patients in TCR analyses. Non-responders to neoadjuvant nivolumab had significantly more clonal PBMC T cells than responders.

Cohort: HPV-negative, locally advanced oral cavity squamous cell carcinoma patients. As for this clone: Its antigen is unknown.

Germline V gene data show CDR1 as MDHEN and CDR2 as SYDVKM. The CDR3 spans 15 residues. Trimming left V 2 bases short and J 2 bases short, with 10 bases between. The method was immunoSEQ multiplex PCR; TCRdb's version includes in-frame clones alone and lacks a portion of them. The repertoire consists of some 14,000 clones, with 70% occurring once and the leading ten covering roughly 2%. The chain links TRBV28 to TRBJ2-1, with D uncertain. This TCR came from a person aged 40 to 85 with oral cavity squamous cell carcinoma. The source material was PBMCs, sampled before nivolumab (anti-PD-1) treatment. CDR3 loop: CASSLIPAPYNEQFF. CDR3 sequence (DNA): TGTGCCAGCAGTTTAATCCCCGCTCCCTACAATGAGCAGTTCTTC.